The 17 T cell receptor beta chains below were found in one sample sequenced in a study of cytomegalovirus exposure and HLA in healthy donors. Researchers ran the PCR with 60 Vbeta and 13 Jbeta primers. Repertoires were generated with immunoSEQ multiplex PCR, while TCRdb's copy carries only in-frame clones and drops some. The table includes some 42,000 clones, approximately 55% detected once. Sequenced sample: PBMCs. These receptors all come from a human donor in good health.

This clone was seen a handful of times. The gene calls are TRBV5-5 and TRBJ1-2; TRBD1 aligns across 8 bases. V lost 3 bases and J lost 3; bases outside the gene matches: 7. CDR1 SGHKS and CDR2 YYEKEE come from the germline V gene (reference sequence). The CDR3 totals 15 residues. The CDR3 sequence is CASSWTGRADYGYTF. The CDR3, as DNA: TGTGCCAGCAGCTGGACAGGGAGGGCTGACTATGGCTACACCTTC.

This chain joins TRBV28 and TRBJ2-3, with 12 bases that match TRBD2. Germline V lookup: CDR1 MDHEN, CDR2 SYDVKM. The CDR3 has 13 amino acids. With 6 bases clipped from V and 8 bases from J, the junction kept 3 bases outside the gene matches. The CDR3 coding sequence is TGTGCCAGCAGACTAGCGGGGGGCGTTACGCAGTATTTT. Protein: CASRLAGGVTQYF.

This clone was detected once. The chain uses TRBV7-2 and TRBJ2-1; 10 nucleotides match TRBD2. Germline lookup yields CDR1 SGHTA and CDR2 FQGNSA. CDR3 length: 16 residues. V was clipped by 5 bases and J by 10 bases; unmatched bases: 14. The CDR3 sequence: CASSPHGSGGVGEQFF. In DNA, the CDR3 is TGTGCCAGCAGCCCCCACGGAAGCGGGGGGGTGGGGGAGCAGTTCTTC.

The table lists this clone with a few counts. The CDR3 reads CASSISGGLNTGELFF. Here the CDR3 DNA reads TGTGCCAGCAGCATTAGCGGGGGCCTGAACACCGGGGAGCTGTTTTTT. The rearrangement links TRBV7-2 to TRBJ2-2; 9 nucleotides agree with TRBD2. This CDR3 has 16 amino acids. V was pared by 5 bases and J by 1 base, with 5 bases of the junction left unmatched. Germline CDR1 and CDR2: SGHTA and FQGNSA.

V and J are TRBV14 and TRBJ2-1, with D tentatively TRBD1 (6 bases). Germline V gene data show CDR1 as SGHDN and CDR2 as FVKESK. V was trimmed by 4 bases and J by 8 bases, leaving 15 bases between them. The CDR3 contains 14 residues. The CDR3 region has the DNA TGTGCCAGCAGCCCGCATGGGGGCATCGATGAGCAGTTCTTC. It codes for CASSPHGGIDEQFF.

The chain couples TRBV29-1 to TRBJ1-5; D perhaps matches TRBD1 (5 bases). Germline V CDR1 and CDR2: SQVTM, ANQGSEA. CDR3 length: 14 residues. V shed 5 bases and J shed 3 bases, with 14 bases lying between them. DNA of the CDR3: TGCAGCGTTACCCTGACAGCAAACAATCAGCCCCAGCATTTT. This encodes CSVTLTANNQPQHF. Drawing the rest from reference TRBV29-1 and TRBJ1-5, the complete variable domain is SAVISQKPSRDICQRGTSLTIQCQVDSQVTMMFWYRQQPGQSLTLIATANQGSEATYESGFVIDKFPISRPNLTFSTLTVSNMSPEDSSIYLCSVTLTANNQPQHFGDGTRLSIL.

This clone was picked up a small number of times. This sequence joins TRBV19 and TRBJ2-5; TRBD1 agrees at 8 bases. Trimming cost V 5 bases and J 5 bases; bases outside gene matches: 10. This CDR3 spans 15 amino acids. From germline, CDR1 is LNHDA and CDR2 SQIVND (reference sequence). The DNA for the CDR3 is TGTGCCAGTAGTTCTAGGGCAGGGGGCGGGGAGACCCAGTACTTC. It is translated as CASSSRAGGGETQYF.

This rearrangement joins TRBV7-3 to TRBJ2-3; D may be TRBD2 (5 bases). The CDR3 loop spans 14 amino acids. CDR1 and CDR2 from the germline V gene are SGHTA and FQGTGA. V was clipped by 10 bases and J by 4 bases, with 18 bases between them. CDR3 nucleotide sequence: TGTGCCACCAAGAGCCGAGCCGGGGCAGATACGCAGTATTTT. Protein sequence: CATKSRAGADTQYF.

CDR3 sequence reads: CASSFPGIPYEQYF. The CDR3 DNA is TGTGCCAGCAGTTTCCCCGGTATACCGTACGAGCAGTACTTC. The chain combines TRBV28 with TRBJ2-7, with no clear D. CDR3 length: 14 amino acids. Germline values: CDR1 MDHEN, CDR2 SYDVKM. V was clipped by 3 bases and J by 4 bases, with 13 bases between them.

This clone was observed a handful of times. V gene TRBV7-2 combines with J gene TRBJ1-2; the match to TRBD1 covers 10 bases. V was clipped by 7 bases and J by 4 bases; unmatched bases: 9. The CDR3 runs 15 residues. Germline CDR1 and CDR2: SGHTA and FQGNSA. The CDR3: CASNLQTGGPYGYTF. The CDR3, as DNA: TGTGCCAGCAACCTCCAGACAGGGGGCCCCTATGGCTACACCTTC.

V is TRBV18 and J is TRBJ2-3; TRBD1 agrees at 8 bases. The germline V gene encodes CDR1 KGHSH and CDR2 LQKENI. V trimming: 4 bases; J trimming: 0 bases; junction bases outside the gene matches: 3. The CDR3 spans 15 residues. CDR3 nucleotide sequence: TGTGCCAGCTCACGGGACAGGTCTAGCACAGATACGCAGTATTTT. The encoded protein is CASSRDRSSTDTQYF.

The CDR3 loop is CASSQTGGNEQFF. The CDR3 region has the DNA TGTGCCAGCTCACAGACAGGGGGGAATGAGCAGTTCTTC. The chain links TRBV18 to TRBJ2-1; TRBD1 agrees at 9 bases. Germline CDR1 reads KGHSH; CDR2 reads LQKENI. V shed 4 bases, J shed 7 bases, and the junction held 2 bases outside the gene matches. The CDR3 is made up of 13 amino acids.

This clone was detected a few times. J is TRBJ2-5 and V is TRBV30; maybe TRBD2 (5 bases). Trimming pared 0 bases from V and 5 bases from J, leaving 7 bases between. The CDR3 spans 12 residues. Germline CDR1 GTSNPN, CDR2 SVGIG (reference sequence). The CDR3 DNA reads as TGTGCCTGGAGTGTACGAGGGGAGACCCAGTACTTC. This sequence encodes CAWSVRGETQYF.

This clone turned up a few times. The DNA of the CDR3 is TGTGCCAGCAGCCTGACAGGAGTCTCCTACGAGCAGTACTTC. This translates into CASSLTGVSYEQYF. V is TRBV14 and J is TRBJ2-7; D is possibly TRBD1 (6 bases). V was clipped by 4 bases and J by 0 bases, with 10 bases between them. From germline, CDR1 is SGHDN and CDR2 FVKESK. The CDR3 covers 14 residues.

The chain is built from TRBV9 and TRBJ2-5; 11 nucleotides line up with TRBD2. Germline loops: CDR1 SGDLS, CDR2 YYNGEE. This CDR3 contains 17 residues. V lost 1 base to trimming and J lost 1 base; unmatched junction nucleotides: 6. CDR3 loop: CASSVQASGGFQETQYF. CDR3 DNA sequence: TGTGCCAGCAGCGTACAGGCTAGCGGGGGGTTCCAAGAGACCCAGTACTTC.

This clone was seen a handful of times. The gene calls are TRBV27 and TRBJ1-6; D remains unclear. Per germline, CDR1 MNHEY and CDR2 SMNVEV (reference sequence). Trimming took off 5 bases at V and 7 bases at J, with 15 bases between the two ends. This CDR3 spans 15 amino acids. The DNA for the CDR3 is TGTGCCAGCAGTGCCGTCGGGGTCAGCAATTCACCCCTCCACTTT. As protein: CASSAVGVSNSPLHF.

The chain has TRBV7-6 and TRBJ2-3, with D perhaps matching TRBD1 (5 bases). Germline V gene lookup returns CDR1 SGHVS and CDR2 FNYEAQ. This CDR3 region has 15 residues. V dropped 4 bases and J dropped 0 bases, with 11 bases sitting between them. CDR3 DNA sequence: TGTGCCAGCAGCTCCAGACAGCTCAGCACAGATACGCAGTATTTT. Translating it yields CASSSRQLSTDTQYF.